This TCR beta chain is from a study of CD8 T cells in ankylosing spondylitis. General observations from the study: What appeared characteristic of ankylosing spondylitis blood was a TCR beta motif of several highly homologous variants. Disease-linked clones bore a CD8+ phenotype, appearing relatively rarely in peripheral blood.

Trimming removed 7 bases from V and 2 bases from J, with 15 bases in between. Germline assignment: CDR1 MNHEY and CDR2 SVGEGT. CDR3 length: 14 amino acids. A word on this clonotype: Its target is unknown.

TCRdb ran MiXCR on the 5' RACE reads and lists one entry per CDR3 protein. The sample consists of about 420,000 distinct CDR3 sequences, about 22% of them appearing once. This sequence was found in a male donor with ankylosing spondylitis. Sequences were obtained from blood, either unsorted or a sorted T cell fraction (not recorded which). The chain combines TRBV6-2 or TRBV6-3 with TRBJ2-7; D is perhaps TRBD1 or TRBD2 (5 bases each). In nucleotides, the CDR3 is TGTGCCAGCAAGGCCCGGGACCGCACCTACGAGCAGTACTTC. Translated, it gives CASKARDRTYEQYF.